This record looks at one T cell receptor (beta chain) sequence and its context. Trimming stripped 2 bases from V and 2 bases from J, with 16 bases between. CDR1 and CDR2 from the germline V gene are MNHEY and SVGEGT. The CDR3 totals 16 residues. TCRdb's table, derived via immunoSEQ multiplex PCR, lists solely in-frame clones and lacks some. The profile shows some 50,000 clones, around 68% of them singletons. The sample is drawn from a study of blood T cell repertoires in COVID-19. Looking at the study overall: T cells, B-cell-depleted T cells, or PBMCs provided the cDNA or gDNA that served as material.

Sequencing was performed on peripheral blood. The chain joins TRBV6-2 or TRBV6-3 to TRBJ2-7; maybe TRBD1 (6 bases). The origin of this receptor is a woman aged 70 to 79 with acute or convalescent COVID-19. For the CDR3, the DNA is TGTGCCAGCAGTTACCTCTGGAACCGACAGGCCTACGAGCAGTACTTC. It encodes CASSYLWNRQAYEQYF.